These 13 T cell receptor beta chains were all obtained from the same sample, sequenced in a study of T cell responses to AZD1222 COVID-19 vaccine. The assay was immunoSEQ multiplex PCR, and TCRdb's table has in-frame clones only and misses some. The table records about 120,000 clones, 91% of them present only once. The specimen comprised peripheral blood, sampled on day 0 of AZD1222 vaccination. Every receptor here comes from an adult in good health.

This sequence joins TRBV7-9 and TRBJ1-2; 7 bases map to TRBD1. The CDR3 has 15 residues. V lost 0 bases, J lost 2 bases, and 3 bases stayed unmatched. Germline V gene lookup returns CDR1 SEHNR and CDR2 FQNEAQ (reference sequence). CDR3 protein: CASSLAGTANYGYTF. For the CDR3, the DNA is TGTGCCAGCAGCTTAGCAGGGACAGCGAACTATGGCTACACCTTC. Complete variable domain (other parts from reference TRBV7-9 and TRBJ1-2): DTGVSQNPRHKITKRGQNVTFRCDPISEHNRLYWYRQTLGQGPEFLTYFQNEAQLEKSRLLSDRFSAERPKGSFSTLEIQRTEQGDSAMYLCASSLAGTANYGYTFGSGTRLTVV.

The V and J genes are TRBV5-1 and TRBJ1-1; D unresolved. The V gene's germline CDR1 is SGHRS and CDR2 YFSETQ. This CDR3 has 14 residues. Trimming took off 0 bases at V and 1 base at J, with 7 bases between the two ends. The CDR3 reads CASSLAAGNTEAFF. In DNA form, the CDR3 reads TGCGCCAGCAGCTTGGCCGCAGGGAACACTGAAGCTTTCTTT.

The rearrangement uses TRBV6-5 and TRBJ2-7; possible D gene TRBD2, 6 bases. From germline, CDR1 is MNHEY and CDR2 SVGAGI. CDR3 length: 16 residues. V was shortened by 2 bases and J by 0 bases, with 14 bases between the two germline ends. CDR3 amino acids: CASSYRSSGSSYEQYF. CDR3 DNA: TGTGCCAGCAGTTACAGAAGTAGCGGAAGCTCCTACGAGCAGTACTTC.

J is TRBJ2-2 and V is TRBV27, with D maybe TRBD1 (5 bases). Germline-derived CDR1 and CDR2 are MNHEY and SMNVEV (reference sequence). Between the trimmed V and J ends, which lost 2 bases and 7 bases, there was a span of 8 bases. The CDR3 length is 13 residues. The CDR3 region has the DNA TGTGCCAGCAGTTTACAGGGAAACGGGGAGCTGTTTTTT. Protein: CASSLQGNGELFF.

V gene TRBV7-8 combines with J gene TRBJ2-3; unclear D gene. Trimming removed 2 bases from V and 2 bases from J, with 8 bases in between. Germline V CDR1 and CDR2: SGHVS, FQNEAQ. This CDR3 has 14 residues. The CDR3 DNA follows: TGTGCCAGCAGCTTAATGGCTCACACAGATACGCAGTATTTT. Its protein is CASSLMAHTDTQYF.

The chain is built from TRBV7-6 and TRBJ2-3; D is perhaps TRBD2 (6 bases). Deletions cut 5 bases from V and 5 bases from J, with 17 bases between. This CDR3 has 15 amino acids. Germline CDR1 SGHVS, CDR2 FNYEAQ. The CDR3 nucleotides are TGTGCCAGCAGCCCGGCCGGGACTCTGAAAGATACGCAGTATTTT. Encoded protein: CASSPAGTLKDTQYF.

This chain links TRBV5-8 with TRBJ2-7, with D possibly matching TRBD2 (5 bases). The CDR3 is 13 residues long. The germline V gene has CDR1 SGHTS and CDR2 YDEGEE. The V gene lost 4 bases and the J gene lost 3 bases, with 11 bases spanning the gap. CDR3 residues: CASSQGLRYEQYF. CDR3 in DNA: TGTGCCAGCAGCCAAGGACTCCGCTACGAGCAGTACTTC.

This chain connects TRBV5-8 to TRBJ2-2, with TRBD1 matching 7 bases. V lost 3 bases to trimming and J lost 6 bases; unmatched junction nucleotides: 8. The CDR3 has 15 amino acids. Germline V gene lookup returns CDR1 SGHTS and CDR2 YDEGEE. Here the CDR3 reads CASSSRDRAPGELFF. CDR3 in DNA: TGTGCCAGCAGCTCGAGAGACAGGGCTCCCGGGGAGCTGTTTTTT.

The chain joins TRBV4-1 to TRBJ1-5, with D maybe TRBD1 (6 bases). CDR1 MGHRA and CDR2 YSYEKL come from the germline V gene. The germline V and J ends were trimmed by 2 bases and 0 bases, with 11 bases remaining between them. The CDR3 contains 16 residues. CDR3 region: CASSQLQGDSNQPQHF. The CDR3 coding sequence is TGCGCCAGCAGCCAACTACAGGGCGATAGCAATCAGCCCCAGCATTTT.

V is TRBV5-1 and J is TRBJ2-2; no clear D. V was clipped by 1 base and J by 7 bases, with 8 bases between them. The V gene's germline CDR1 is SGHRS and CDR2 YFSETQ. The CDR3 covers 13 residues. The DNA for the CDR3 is TGCGCCAGCAGCTTGTACTCTAACGGGGAGCTGTTTTTT. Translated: CASSLYSNGELFF.

The CDR3 reads CATRTGTSSGEQYF. CDR3 nucleotide sequence: TGTGCCACCCGGACAGGGACCAGCTCGGGTGAGCAGTACTTC. This chain uses TRBV6-5 with TRBJ2-7; 8 nucleotides agree with TRBD1. Germline V gene sequence: CDR1 MNHEY, CDR2 SVGAGI. Trimming cost V 10 bases and J 7 bases; bases outside gene matches: 15. The CDR3 runs to 14 residues.

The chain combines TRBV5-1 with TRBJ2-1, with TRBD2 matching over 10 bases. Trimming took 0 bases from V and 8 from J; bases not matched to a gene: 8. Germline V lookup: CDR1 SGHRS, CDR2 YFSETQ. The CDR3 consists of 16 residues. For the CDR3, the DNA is TGCGCCAGCAGCTTGGAAGCGGGAGGGCCTTTTTATGAGCAGTTCTTC. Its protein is CASSLEAGGPFYEQFF.

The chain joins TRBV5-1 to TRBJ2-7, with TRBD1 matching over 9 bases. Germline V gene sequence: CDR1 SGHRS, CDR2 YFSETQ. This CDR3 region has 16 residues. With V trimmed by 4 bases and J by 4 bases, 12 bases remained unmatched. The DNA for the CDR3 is TGCGCCAGCAGCCCGGGACAGGGTGGACGAACATACGAGCAGTACTTC. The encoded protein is CASSPGQGGRTYEQYF.